This T cell receptor beta chain came from a study of blood T cell repertoires in COVID-19. Study at large: Spain, Italy and the United States supplied samples that represented acute and convalescent COVID-19.

Participants were aged roughly 18 to 100 years from around 24 US areas. Original methodology: Estimation of nucleated cell counts relied on the amplification of reference gene primers. Libraries were prepared by immunoSEQ multiplex PCR; TCRdb keeps only in-frame clonotypes and omits some of them. D and trimming come from the DNA, and the V and J calls and clone size come from that table. The sample holds fewer than 350,000 clones, about 91% seen once. The CDR3 consists of 16 residues. CDR1 and CDR2 from the germline V gene are MDHEN and SYDVKM. The V end was cut by 4 bases, the J end by 0 bases, with 13 bases between.

The TCR originated in a woman aged 40 to 50 who had recovered from COVID-19. Specimen: PBMCs or T cells enriched from blood (not recorded which). The chain couples TRBV28 to TRBJ1-5; the D gene is possibly TRBD1 (5 bases). The CDR3 spells CASSSGQQVSNQPQHF. Here the CDR3 DNA reads TGTGCCAGCAGTTCGGGTCAACAGGTTAGCAATCAGCCCCAGCATTTT.